This entry is about one T cell receptor beta chain. This clone is regarded as medium-sized (0.01 to 0.1%). Its antigen specificity is not known. Base qualities are missing; no much larger clone stands one base away. The data originate from a study of metastatic and nonmetastatic thyroid tumors (dated by TCRdb to 2019 to 2021). For the wider study: The researchers compared repertoires between peripheral blood samples and tumor or nodule tissue samples from patients with malignant or benign thyroid disease. Overall results and qualifications from the work: In both blood and tumor samples, TCR beta diversity was reported to be significantly higher in malignant tumors than in benign nodules.

Spanning cysteine to phenylalanine, the CDR3 consists of 18 amino acids. The only DNA kept is the CDR3, 54 bases in frame from the first base. Taken from the germline V gene, the CDR1 and CDR2 loops are MDHEN and SYDVKM. The junction carries 21 bases between V and J, which are trimmed by 5 bases and 1 base respectively. The library was made by PCR. The reads were generated on an Illumina HiSeq 4000. The TCR beta-chain CDR3 region of each patient was profiled by high-throughput sequencing. In the original analysis: The researchers built a classifier to tell apart papillary thyroid cancer patients with distant metastasis, based on CDR3 differences among clinicopathological groups. Repertoire diversity was assessed with the Shannon index, and tumor-blood repertoire similarity with the Morisita-Horn index. The public reads were reprocessed in TCRdb via fastp at Q25 and MiXCR, keeping in-frame beta chains. The V and J calls were not made by the authors but by TCRdb's processing. The sample has 10,000 to 15,000 clones on record, approximately 22% of them singletons. The biggest ten clones account for 3.6% of the sample.

No patient had received any treatment before thyroid surgery. The study retrospectively analysed patient clinical samples collected from the early 2010s to the late 2010s using T-cell receptor beta sequencing. The chain links TRBV28 with TRBJ1-5; possibly the D gene is TRBD1, per 6 matching bases. The sample consisted of blood. The sequence came from a female donor with papillary thyroid cancer or a benign thyroid nodule (not recorded which). Some clones in this sample may be carry-over from other donors' samples. The DNA sequence is TGTGCCAGCAGTCCCCCCCTCCAGGGGTGGGGGAGCAATCAGCCCCAGCATTTT. Translated, this is CASSPPLQGWGSNQPQHF.